The clone carrying this T cell receptor beta chain appeared a few times. Its target is not known. The data are from a study of identical twins. TCRdb reprocessed the 5' RACE reads with MiXCR, giving one entry per CDR3 protein. The sample lists about 340,000 distinct CDR3 sequences, 9% to 15% seen once, with 7.2% in the top ten. The study, taken as a whole, reports: While abundant cord blood beta clonotypes carried fewer insertions, memory repertoires showed no such pattern.

This CDR3 has 16 residues. V lost 4 bases and J lost 7; bases outside the gene matches: 8. The germline gives CDR1 MNHNS, CDR2 SASEGT. Another study also made use of these data, one on yellow fever vaccine responses in identical twins.

The clonotype comes from a woman under 30 in good health. The chain recombines TRBV6-1 with TRBJ2-1; TRBD2 aligns across 12 bases. Sequencing was carried out using CD8+ T cells sorted from blood. Written as DNA, the CDR3 is TGTGCCAGCAGTGTCGCTAGCGGGAGGGCCATAAATGAGCAGTTCTTC. It specifies CASSVASGRAINEQFF.